This passage covers 28 T cell receptor beta chains from one sample sequenced in a study of cytomegalovirus exposure and HLA in healthy donors. This table comes from immunoSEQ multiplex PCR, and its TCRdb copy is limited to in-frame clones, with some not included. The repertoire holds about 220,000 clones, with 85% to 90% as singletons. The specimen sequenced was PBMCs. The receptors were sampled from a man younger than 30 in good health and CMV-seronegative.

The chain has TRBV7-2 and TRBJ1-2; D gene uncertain. CDR1 is SGHTA and CDR2 is FQGNSA in the germline V gene. V shed 5 bases and J shed 2 bases, with 9 bases lying between them. The CDR3 loop spans 13 amino acids. Here the CDR3 reads CASSRTPNYGYTF. The CDR3 DNA reads as TGTGCCAGCAGCCGGACTCCAAACTATGGCTACACCTTC.

The V call is TRBV25-1, the J call TRBJ2-5; 7 bases match TRBD1. From germline, CDR1 is MGHDK and CDR2 SYGVNS. The CDR3 sequence is 14 residues long. V lost 5 bases and J lost 5; bases outside the gene matches: 8. The CDR3 spells CASSLQTGSETQYF. In nucleotides, the CDR3 is TGTGCCAGCAGTTTACAGACAGGGTCGGAGACCCAGTACTTC. The full variable domain, completed using reference TRBV25-1 and TRBJ2-5, is EADIYQTPRYLVIGTGKKITLECSQTMGHDKMYWYQQDPGMELHLIHYSYGVNSTEKGDLSSESTVSRIRTEHFPLTLESARPSHTSQYLCASSLQTGSETQYFGPGTRLLVL.

V usage is TRBV29-1 and J usage is TRBJ2-5, with D perhaps TRBD1 (5 bases). This CDR3 is built from 12 residues. Germline V gene lookup returns CDR1 SQVTM and CDR2 ANQGSEA. V was pared by 5 bases and J by 5 bases, with 12 bases between. The CDR3 nucleotides are TGCAGCGTTTACCAGGGAAGCGAGACCCAGTACTTC. It encodes CSVYQGSETQYF.

This chain joins TRBV4-2 and TRBJ2-7; 10 nucleotides align to TRBD2. CDR3 size: 15 residues. V dropped 5 bases and J dropped 6; count of bases not matched to a gene: 10. From germline, CDR1 is LGHNA and CDR2 YNFKEQ. Here the CDR3 DNA reads TGTGCCAGCAGCTCCCAAGCGGGAGGGCCAGGCGAGCAGTACTTC. Encoded protein: CASSSQAGGPGEQYF.

The rearrangement uses TRBV9 and TRBJ2-3, with D possibly matching TRBD2 (6 bases). The germline V gene has CDR1 SGDLS and CDR2 YYNGEE. The V gene lost 0 bases and the J gene lost 0 bases, with 11 bases spanning the gap. The CDR3 spans 16 residues. The CDR3 loop is CASSVGRGISTDTQYF. CDR3 nucleotide sequence: TGTGCCAGCAGCGTAGGGCGCGGGATAAGCACAGATACGCAGTATTTT.

This chain links TRBV2 with TRBJ2-3; 10 nucleotides match TRBD1. The CDR3 is made up of 14 amino acids. The germline V gene encodes CDR1 SNHLY and CDR2 FYNNEI. J gave up 6 bases and V 4 bases, and 4 bases lay outside the gene matches. DNA of the CDR3: TGTGCCAGCAGTGCGGGACAGGGGAAGGATACGCAGTATTTT. Translation gives CASSAGQGKDTQYF.

The chain has TRBV5-1 and TRBJ1-2; D may be TRBD1 (5 bases). Trimming stripped 0 bases from V and 8 bases from J, with 11 bases between. Per germline, CDR1 SGHRS and CDR2 YFSETQ. The CDR3 spans 13 residues. The CDR3 nucleotides are TGCGCCAGCAGCTTGGCCGCAGGGCAAGGCTACACCTTC. It specifies CASSLAAGQGYTF.

This chain uses TRBV29-1 with TRBJ2-5; 7 bases agree with TRBD2. CDR1 is SQVTM and CDR2 is ANQGSEA in the germline V gene. This CDR3 has 14 residues. Germline trimming cut 8 bases from V and 4 bases from J; bases unmatched to any gene: 13. CDR3 residues: CSHQVSSGSETQYF. For the CDR3, the DNA is TGCAGCCACCAAGTGTCTAGCGGTTCAGAGACCCAGTACTTC.

The rearrangement links TRBV28 to TRBJ1-2; D is unresolved. CDR1 is MDHEN and CDR2 is SYDVKM in the germline V gene. The CDR3 is made up of 12 amino acids. V was shortened by 2 bases and J by 4 bases, with 5 bases between the two germline ends. This CDR3 is CASSLTIYGYTF. The CDR3 bases are TGTGCCAGCAGTTTAACTATCTATGGCTACACCTTC.

The V gene is TRBV7-9, the J gene TRBJ2-1; no definite D call. V shed 5 bases and J shed 8 bases, with 10 bases lying between them. The CDR3 consists of 12 residues. Germline assignment: CDR1 SEHNR and CDR2 FQNEAQ (reference sequence). The chain's CDR3 is CASSQTKDEQFF. The CDR3 DNA reads as TGTGCCAGCAGCCAAACTAAAGATGAGCAGTTCTTC.

The rearrangement joins TRBV28 to TRBJ2-1; a possible D gene is TRBD1 (5 bases). The CDR3 sequence is 13 residues long. In germline, CDR1 is MDHEN, CDR2 SYDVKM. V gave up 3 bases and J gave up 10 bases, with 13 bases separating them. In DNA, the CDR3 is TGTGCCAGCAGTTTTCTCAGGGCCGGAGAGCAGTTCTTC. Translating gives CASSFLRAGEQFF.

The chain combines TRBV19 with TRBJ1-2; D call uncertain. The CDR3 sequence is 14 residues long. The germline V and J ends were trimmed by 1 base and 2 bases, with 8 bases remaining between them. Germline V lookup: CDR1 LNHDA, CDR2 SQIVND (reference sequence). The CDR3 DNA is TGTGCCAGTAGTATAGCAGAGGGAAACTATGGCTACACCTTC. This codes for CASSIAEGNYGYTF. The full variable domain, rest sourced from reference TRBV19 and TRBJ1-2, is DGGITQSPKYLFRKEGQNVTLSCEQNLNHDAMYWYRQDPGQGLRLIYYSQIVNDFQKGDIAEGYSVSREKKESFPLTVTSAQKNPTAFYLCASSIAEGNYGYTFGSGTRLTVV.

The J gene is TRBJ2-2, the V gene TRBV30; D not certain. V was pared by 0 bases and J by 8 bases, with 16 bases between. Germline CDR1 reads GTSNPN; CDR2 reads SVGIG (reference sequence). This CDR3 has 15 residues. CDR3 nucleotide sequence: TGTGCCTGGAGTGTAGGAGCAAACCTGGCGGGGGAGCTGTTTTTT. Its protein product is CAWSVGANLAGELFF.

V gene TRBV28 combines with J gene TRBJ2-7; 7 bases align to TRBD1. Germline V gene data show CDR1 as MDHEN and CDR2 as SYDVKM. The V segment lost 10 bases and the J segment 3 bases; nucleotides outside the gene matches: 6. CDR3 size: 12 residues. The CDR3 DNA follows: TGTGCCATCGGACAGGCTCTCTACGAGCAGTACTTC. This gives the protein CAIGQALYEQYF.

CDR3 loop: CASSPTPGFQETQYF. CDR3 nucleotide sequence: TGTGCCAGCAGCCCTACCCCAGGTTTCCAAGAGACCCAGTACTTC. The J gene is TRBJ2-5, the V gene TRBV7-3; unclear D gene. V was clipped by 5 bases and J by 1 base, with 14 bases between them. CDR1 is SGHTA and CDR2 is FQGTGA in the germline V gene. This CDR3 is built from 15 residues.

Written as DNA, the CDR3 is TGTGCCAGCAGTTTATCGAGCGGCACACCCTACACCGGGGAGCTGTTTTTT. Encoded protein: CASSLSSGTPYTGELFF. The chain employs TRBV27 and TRBJ2-2, with D tentatively TRBD2 (5 bases). This CDR3 is 17 amino acids long. Trimming removed 0 bases from V and 3 bases from J, with 14 bases in between. Germline V gene lookup returns CDR1 MNHEY and CDR2 SMNVEV (reference sequence).

The gene calls are TRBV7-2 and TRBJ1-1; possibly TRBD1 for D (5 bases). This CDR3 contains 14 residues. The V gene's germline CDR1 is SGHTA and CDR2 FQGNSA. The V end lost 1 base, the J end lost 7 bases, and 13 bases lay between the germline ends. The chain's CDR3 is CASSLEPGQLEAFF. DNA of the CDR3: TGTGCCAGCAGCTTAGAACCAGGACAACTTGAAGCTTTCTTT.

The V and J genes are TRBV7-3 and TRBJ2-3, with a possible D match to TRBD2 (6 bases). The germline V gene has CDR1 SGHTA and CDR2 FQGTGA. The CDR3 length is 14 residues. V dropped 7 bases and J dropped 0 bases, with 11 bases sitting between them. The CDR3 DNA reads TGTGCCAGCAAGTCTAGCGCGAGCACAGATACGCAGTATTTT. Translating gives CASKSSASTDTQYF.

The rearrangement uses TRBV5-1 and TRBJ2-7; weak D call: TRBD1 (6 bases). V lost 7 bases to trimming and J lost 1 base, with 12 bases between them. The CDR3 consists of 13 residues. From germline, CDR1 is SGHRS and CDR2 YFSETQ. The CDR3 spells CASRWTESYEQYF. CDR3 DNA sequence: TGCGCCAGCCGTTGGACAGAATCCTACGAGCAGTACTTC.

This chain links TRBV7-9 with TRBJ2-5; 7 bases are shared with TRBD2. From germline, CDR1 is SEHNR and CDR2 FQNEAQ (reference sequence). V gave up 5 bases and J gave up 1 base; unmatched junction bases: 7. This CDR3 region has 15 residues. CDR3 sequence: CASSLLARTQETQYF. The CDR3, as DNA: TGTGCCAGCAGCCTACTAGCGAGAACCCAAGAGACCCAGTACTTC.

The rearrangement links TRBV4-2 to TRBJ2-3; possibly TRBD2 for D (6 bases). V was clipped by 4 bases and J by 4 bases, with 30 bases between them. This CDR3 spans 20 amino acids. Germline CDR1 and CDR2: LGHNA and YNFKEQ. As DNA, the CDR3 is TGTGCCAGCAGCCGCACATCACCTCCGGGACTCCCTTGGGAGTCAGATACGCAGTATTTT. Its translation is CASSRTSPPGLPWESDTQYF.

V is TRBV5-6 and J is TRBJ2-4; 9 nucleotides align to TRBD1. V lost 2 bases and J lost 1; bases outside the gene matches: 13. CDR3 size: 19 residues. Germline CDR1 SGHDT, CDR2 YYEEEE. The CDR3, as DNA: TGTGCCAGCAGCTTTGTCCCGGGACAGGGAGGCAGGGCCAAAAACATTCAGTACTTC. Protein product: CASSFVPGQGGRAKNIQYF.

The J gene is TRBJ1-2, the V gene TRBV29-1, with no clear D. Trimming stripped 5 bases from V and 5 bases from J, with 21 bases between. CDR3 size: 15 residues. CDR1 and CDR2 (germline): SQVTM, ANQGSEA. In nucleotides, the CDR3 is TGCAGCGTTATGCAGTTGGAGAGGACTCAATATGGCTACACCTTC. This codes for CSVMQLERTQYGYTF.

This rearrangement joins TRBV7-2 to TRBJ2-1; D remains ambiguous. The CDR3 consists of 16 residues. Trimming left V 3 bases short and J 0 bases short, with 12 bases between. Germline CDR1 reads SGHTA; CDR2 reads FQGNSA. DNA of the CDR3: TGTGCCAGCAGCTTGGTTACGCTCAGCTCCTACAATGAGCAGTTCTTC. Its protein is CASSLVTLSSYNEQFF.

J is TRBJ2-3 and V is TRBV7-2, with 7 bases lining up with TRBD2. Trimming cost V 5 bases and J 1 base; bases outside gene matches: 6. The V gene's germline CDR1 is SGHTA and CDR2 FQGNSA. The CDR3 has 15 amino acids. The DNA for the CDR3 is TGTGCCAGCAGCAACCCTACTAGCGGCACAGATACGCAGTATTTT. Translated: CASSNPTSGTDTQYF.

The gene calls are TRBV7-8 and TRBJ2-5; 10 nucleotides align to TRBD2. V dropped 5 bases and J dropped 5; count of bases not matched to a gene: 11. The germline V gene encodes CDR1 SGHVS and CDR2 FQNEAQ. This CDR3 contains 16 residues. CDR3 DNA: TGTGCCAGCAGCGCCCGCCCCCTAGCGGGGGCCGAGACCCAGTACTTC. Amino acids: CASSARPLAGAETQYF.

The rearrangement links TRBV2 to TRBJ2-5; D ambiguous. This CDR3 is built from 14 residues. Germline-derived CDR1 and CDR2 are SNHLY and FYNNEI. V dropped 0 bases and J dropped 1 base, with 6 bases sitting between them. CDR3 loop: CASSEAGRQETQYF. DNA of the CDR3: TGTGCCAGCAGTGAAGCTGGGCGCCAAGAGACCCAGTACTTC.

The J gene is TRBJ2-7, the V gene TRBV19; weak D call: TRBD2 (6 bases). This CDR3 is 13 amino acids long. Between the trimmed V and J ends, which lost 1 base and 4 bases, there was a span of 8 bases. Germline lookup yields CDR1 LNHDA and CDR2 SQIVND (reference sequence). CDR3 loop: CASSIAGDYEQYF. In nucleotides, the CDR3 is TGTGCCAGTAGTATAGCGGGGGATTACGAGCAGTACTTC. Looking up the rest from reference TRBV19 and TRBJ2-7 gives the full variable domain: DGGITQSPKYLFRKEGQNVTLSCEQNLNHDAMYWYRQDPGQGLRLIYYSQIVNDFQKGDIAEGYSVSREKKESFPLTVTSAQKNPTAFYLCASSIAGDYEQYFGPGTRLTVT.